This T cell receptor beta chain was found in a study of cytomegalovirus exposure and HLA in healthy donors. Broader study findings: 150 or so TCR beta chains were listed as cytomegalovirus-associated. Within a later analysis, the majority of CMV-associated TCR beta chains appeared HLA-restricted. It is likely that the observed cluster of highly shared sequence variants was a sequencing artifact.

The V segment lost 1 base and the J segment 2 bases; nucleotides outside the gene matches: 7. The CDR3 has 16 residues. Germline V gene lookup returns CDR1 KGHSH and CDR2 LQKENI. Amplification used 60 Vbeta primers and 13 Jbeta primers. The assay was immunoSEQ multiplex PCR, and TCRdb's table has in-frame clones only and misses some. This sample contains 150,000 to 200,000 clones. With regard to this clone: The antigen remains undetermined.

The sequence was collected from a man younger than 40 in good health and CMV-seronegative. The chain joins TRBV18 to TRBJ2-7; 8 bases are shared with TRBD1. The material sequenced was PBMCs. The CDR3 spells CASSPLTSQGAYEQYF. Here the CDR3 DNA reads TGTGCCAGCTCACCACTAACGTCACAGGGGGCCTACGAGCAGTACTTC. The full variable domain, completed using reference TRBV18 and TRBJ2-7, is NAGVMQNPRHLVRRRGQEARLRCSPMKGHSHVYWYRQLPEEGLKFMVYLQKENIIDESGMPKERFSAEFPKEGPSILRIQQVVRGDSAAYFCASSPLTSQGAYEQYFGPGTRLTVT.